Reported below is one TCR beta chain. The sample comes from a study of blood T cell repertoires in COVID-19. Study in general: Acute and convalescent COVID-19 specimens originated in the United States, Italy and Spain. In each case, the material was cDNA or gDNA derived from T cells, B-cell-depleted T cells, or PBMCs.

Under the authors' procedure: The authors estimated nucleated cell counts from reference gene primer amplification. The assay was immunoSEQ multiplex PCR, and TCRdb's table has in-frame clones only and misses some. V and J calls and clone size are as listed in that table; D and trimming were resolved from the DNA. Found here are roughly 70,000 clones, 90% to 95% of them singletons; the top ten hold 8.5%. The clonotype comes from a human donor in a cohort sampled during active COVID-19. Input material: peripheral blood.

For the CDR3, the DNA is TGTGCCAGCCGGTACGGAGTCGACGAGCAGTACTTC. Protein: CASRYGVDEQYF. The chain employs TRBV6-5 and TRBJ2-7, with unresolved D. The CDR3 is 12 residues long. V lost 8 bases, J lost 5 bases, and 13 bases lay in between. The germline V gene encodes CDR1 MNHEY and CDR2 SVGAGI.